The 28 T cell receptor beta chains below come from one sample, sequenced in a study of cytomegalovirus exposure and HLA in healthy donors. Both 60 Vbeta primers and 13 Jbeta primers went into the PCR. The method was immunoSEQ multiplex PCR; TCRdb's version includes in-frame clones alone and lacks a portion of them. This sample has 200,000 or so clones; approximately 88% occur once, and the top ten carry 0.71%. The source material was PBMCs. The receptors stem from a boy between 2 and 10 years old in good health and CMV-seronegative.

V usage is TRBV5-1 and J usage is TRBJ1-1, with a weak D call TRBD1 (6 bases). The germline gives CDR1 SGHRS, CDR2 YFSETQ. The CDR3 length is 19 residues. Trimming left V 0 bases short and J 1 base short, with 22 bases between. The CDR3 reads CASSLGATRTVWKNTEAFF. The CDR3 bases are TGCGCCAGCAGCTTGGGTGCCACCCGGACAGTATGGAAGAACACTGAAGCTTTCTTT. The full variable domain, in which reference TRBV5-1 and TRBJ1-1 provide the parts outside the CDR3, is KAGVTQTPRYLIKTRGQQVTLSCSPISGHRSVSWYQQTPGQGLQFLFEYFSETQRNKGNFPGRFSGRQFSNSRSEMNVSTLELGDSALYLCASSLGATRTVWKNTEAFFGQGTRLTVV.

V is TRBV2 and J is TRBJ1-2, with TRBD1 matching 9 bases. Germline V gene data show CDR1 as SNHLY and CDR2 as FYNNEI. This CDR3 contains 14 residues. Trimming took 6 bases from V and 7 from J; bases not matched to a gene: 9. As DNA, the CDR3 is TGTGCCAGCAGCGGGACAGGGAGGGGGGGTGGCTACACCTTC. Encoded protein: CASSGTGRGGGYTF.

The sample holds one count of this clone. Additional DNA sequences in this sample encode the identical CDR3. The rearrangement links TRBV5-5 to TRBJ2-7; no reliable D call. CDR1 SGHKS and CDR2 YYEKEE come from the germline V gene (reference sequence). The CDR3 has 12 amino acids. Trimming took off 5 bases at V and 0 bases at J, with 6 bases between the two ends. DNA of the CDR3: TGTGCCAGCAGTTTTAGCTCCTACGAGCAGTACTTC. This sequence encodes CASSFSSYEQYF. Together with reference TRBV5-5 and TRBJ2-7, the CDR3 gives the full variable domain: DAGVTQSPTHLIKTRGQQVTLRCSPISGHKSVSWYQQVLGQGPQFIFQYYEKEERGRGNFPDRFSARQFPNYSSELNVNALLLGDSALYLCASSFSSYEQYFGPGTRLTVT.

This chain uses TRBV28 with TRBJ2-7, with D tentatively TRBD1 (6 bases). This CDR3 is built from 14 residues. Germline lookup yields CDR1 MDHEN and CDR2 SYDVKM. V lost 2 bases and J 2 bases, leaving 10 bases between the germline ends. The CDR3 nucleotides are TGTGCCAGCAGTTTAGGGACACTTACCTACGAGCAGTACTTC. Encoded protein: CASSLGTLTYEQYF.

The V and J genes are TRBV6-1 and TRBJ2-7, with 7 nucleotides matching TRBD2. Trimming removed 3 bases from V and 4 bases from J; junction bases left unmatched: 6. The CDR3 runs to 14 residues. The V gene's germline CDR1 is MNHNS and CDR2 SASEGT. The CDR3 DNA is TGTGCCAGCAGTGACCCTGGGGGGGATTACGAGCAGTACTTC. This gives the protein CASSDPGGDYEQYF.

The chain combines TRBV19 with TRBJ1-1, with 9 bases that match TRBD1. Unmatched junction bases numbered 6, after V lost 7 bases and J lost 3 bases. Germline lookup yields CDR1 LNHDA and CDR2 SQIVND (reference sequence). The CDR3 sequence is 14 residues long. The CDR3 spells CASTQTGGYTEAFF. The CDR3 nucleotides read TGTGCCAGTACCCAGACAGGGGGATACACTGAAGCTTTCTTT.

Remarks on this clone: The sample contains more than one DNA sequence encoding this CDR3. V gene TRBV27 combines with J gene TRBJ1-1; weak D call: TRBD1 (5 bases). V dropped 6 bases and J dropped 1 base, with 9 bases sitting between them. Germline values: CDR1 MNHEY, CDR2 SMNVEV (reference sequence). This CDR3 comprises 13 residues. Here the CDR3 reads CASSPTENTEAFF. The CDR3 DNA reads TGTGCCAGCAGCCCGACAGAGAACACTGAAGCTTTCTTT.

The V call is TRBV11-2, the J call TRBJ2-3; TRBD2 matches at 9 bases. From germline, CDR1 is SGHAT and CDR2 FQNNGV. This CDR3 region has 16 residues. Trimming cost V 5 bases and J 0 bases; bases outside gene matches: 6. The CDR3 DNA sequence: TGTGCCAGCAGCCAAACAAGCGGGGGGAGCACAGATACGCAGTATTTT. This encodes CASSQTSGGSTDTQYF.

This clone was detected once. This chain connects TRBV4-1 to TRBJ2-2; 8 bases fit TRBD2. CDR1 and CDR2 (germline): MGHRA, YSYEKL. This CDR3 spans 15 amino acids. Trimming at V came to 6 bases and at J to 5 bases, leaving 8 bases not matched to a gene. In DNA form, the CDR3 reads TGCGCCAGCAGTCGCCCCAGCGGGGGTACCGGGGAGCTGTTTTTT. Translating gives CASSRPSGGTGELFF.

The rearrangement uses TRBV9 and TRBJ2-1; D gene uncertain. Looked up from germline, CDR1 is SGDLS and CDR2 is YYNGEE. The CDR3 has 15 amino acids. The V gene lost 1 base and the J gene lost 9 bases, with 17 bases spanning the gap. CDR3: CASSVSPTLVTEQFF. CDR3 bases: TGTGCCAGCAGCGTAAGCCCCACCCTGGTTACTGAGCAGTTCTTC.

The chain couples TRBV4-2 to TRBJ2-2, with TRBD2 matching over 10 bases. From germline, CDR1 is LGHNA and CDR2 YNFKEQ. The ends lost 4 bases at V and 0 bases at J; junction bases unmatched: 8. The CDR3 is 18 residues long. The DNA of the CDR3 is TGTGCCAGCAGCCCTTTTCTTAGCGGGGGGCCGAACACCGGGGAGCTGTTTTTT. It encodes CASSPFLSGGPNTGELFF.

The sample holds one count of this clone. In nucleotides, the CDR3 is TGTGCCAGCAGCCAGGGGGCTCGGCAGCCCCAGCATTTT. This encodes CASSQGARQPQHF. This chain connects TRBV14 to TRBJ1-5; weak D call: TRBD1 (6 bases). V was trimmed by 3 bases and J by 7 bases, leaving 10 bases between them. Germline V lookup: CDR1 SGHDN, CDR2 FVKESK. The CDR3 length is 13 residues.

The chain joins TRBV30 to TRBJ2-7, with D possibly being TRBD1 (5 bases). Trimming stripped 5 bases from V and 3 bases from J, with 14 bases between. Germline CDR1 reads GTSNPN; CDR2 reads SVGIG (reference sequence). This CDR3 spans 13 amino acids. The CDR3 here is CAWAEKDSYEQYF. The CDR3 DNA reads as TGTGCCTGGGCAGAAAAAGACAGCTACGAGCAGTACTTC.

The V gene is TRBV7-9, the J gene TRBJ1-5, with 8 positions matching TRBD1. Germline trimming cut 4 bases from V and 4 bases from J; bases unmatched to any gene: 3. This CDR3 has 14 amino acids. The V gene's germline CDR1 is SEHNR and CDR2 FQNEAQ (reference sequence). The DNA of the CDR3 is TGTGCCAGCAGCTCGCAGGGGGCGAATCAGCCCCAGCATTTT. Amino acids: CASSSQGANQPQHF.

The V call is TRBV6-5, the J call TRBJ1-1, with D uncertain. The CDR3 totals 14 residues. Germline lookup yields CDR1 MNHEY and CDR2 SVGAGI. Trimming shortened V by 5 bases and J by 4 bases, and 14 bases separated the two germline ends. DNA for the CDR3: TGTGCCAGCAGTCCTTACCTTCGGGGCACTGAAGCTTTCTTT. Its translation is CASSPYLRGTEAFF.

The V call is TRBV30, the J call TRBJ1-2, with TRBD1 as a possible D gene (5 bases). V dropped 4 bases and J dropped 4 bases, with 19 bases sitting between them. Germline values: CDR1 GTSNPN, CDR2 SVGIG (reference sequence). The CDR3 extends over 15 amino acids. For the CDR3, the DNA is TGTGCCTGGACTAAGGGGAGGACGGGGGGCTATGGCTACACCTTC. Translation: CAWTKGRTGGYGYTF.

The genes are TRBV5-1 and TRBJ2-1; 10 nucleotides line up with TRBD2. Unmatched junction bases numbered 3, after V lost 0 bases and J lost 0 bases. The germline V gene encodes CDR1 SGHRS and CDR2 YFSETQ. There are 17 residues in the CDR3. This CDR3 is CASSLGLAGSSYNEQFF. The DNA for the CDR3 is TGCGCCAGCAGCTTGGGACTAGCGGGTAGCTCCTACAATGAGCAGTTCTTC. Variable domain in full (rest from reference TRBV5-1 and TRBJ2-1): KAGVTQTPRYLIKTRGQQVTLSCSPISGHRSVSWYQQTPGQGLQFLFEYFSETQRNKGNFPGRFSGRQFSNSRSEMNVSTLELGDSALYLCASSLGLAGSSYNEQFFGPGTRLTVL.

The chain recombines TRBV6-1 with TRBJ2-3; 7 nucleotides align to TRBD1. V shed 6 bases, J shed 3 bases, and the junction held 9 bases outside the gene matches. Germline V gene sequence: CDR1 MNHNS, CDR2 SASEGT. The CDR3 is 15 amino acids. The CDR3 bases are TGTGCCAGCAGGAGATTGACAGGGACGACAGATACGCAGTATTTT. Its translation is CASRRLTGTTDTQYF.

The rearrangement uses TRBV19 and TRBJ2-6; D remains unclear. Trimming took off 3 bases at V and 4 bases at J, with 19 bases between the two ends. Germline CDR1 and CDR2: LNHDA and SQIVND (reference sequence). The CDR3 has 18 residues. The CDR3 region is CASSISPGWLGGANVLTF. The DNA for the CDR3 is TGTGCCAGTAGTATTTCCCCCGGGTGGTTAGGAGGGGCCAACGTCCTGACTTTC. Full variable domain (remainder filled in from reference TRBV19 and TRBJ2-6): DGGITQSPKYLFRKEGQNVTLSCEQNLNHDAMYWYRQDPGQGLRLIYYSQIVNDFQKGDIAEGYSVSREKKESFPLTVTSAQKNPTAFYLCASSISPGWLGGANVLTFGAGSRLTVL.

This chain joins TRBV18 and TRBJ2-7, with D perhaps matching TRBD1 (5 bases). Looked up from germline, CDR1 is KGHSH and CDR2 is LQKENI. Trimming removed 2 bases from V and 6 bases from J, with 14 bases in between. The CDR3 consists of 14 residues. The CDR3 spells CASSPGQTPGEQYF. CDR3 bases: TGTGCCAGCTCACCAGGACAAACCCCAGGCGAGCAGTACTTC.

V is TRBV6-1 and J is TRBJ1-2; possibly TRBD1 for D (5 bases). There are 17 residues in the CDR3. V shed 1 base and J shed 7 bases, with 22 bases lying between them. Per the germline V gene, CDR1 is MNHNS and CDR2 is SASEGT. This CDR3 reads CASSEVGWNRLRGGYTF. The CDR3 DNA reads TGTGCCAGCAGTGAAGTCGGATGGAACAGGCTTAGGGGTGGCTACACCTTC.

This clone was seen only a few times. The rearrangement uses TRBV5-1 and TRBJ2-1, with TRBD1 identical over 7 bases. The J segment lost 3 bases and the V segment lost 0 bases, leaving 6 bases of the junction unmatched. The CDR3 has 16 residues. Germline V gene lookup returns CDR1 SGHRS and CDR2 YFSETQ. The CDR3 DNA sequence: TGCGCCAGCAGCTTGGATGGGACAGATCTCTACAATGAGCAGTTCTTC. Its translation is CASSLDGTDLYNEQFF.

In its sample, this clone was seen a few times. This chain joins TRBV19 and TRBJ1-1; D not certain. The length of the CDR3 is 14 residues. V lost 1 base and J lost 0, with 6 bases in between. CDR1 and CDR2 from the germline V gene are LNHDA and SQIVND (reference sequence). The CDR3 is CASSIGGLNTEAFF. CDR3 DNA: TGTGCCAGTAGTATAGGAGGGTTGAACACTGAAGCTTTCTTT.

The chain employs TRBV13 and TRBJ2-1; no clear D gene. CDR1 and CDR2 from the germline V gene are PRHDT and FYEKMQ (reference sequence). Trimming removed 5 bases at V and 0 bases at J, with 14 bases between. CDR3 length: 16 residues. CDR3 amino acids: CASSPPGSGSYNEQFF. CDR3 coding DNA: TGTGCCAGCAGCCCCCCCGGGTCGGGCTCCTACAATGAGCAGTTCTTC.

The chain is built from TRBV7-6 and TRBJ2-3, with TRBD2 matching 8 bases. Germline CDR1 SGHVS, CDR2 FNYEAQ. CDR3 length equals 15 residues. Unmatched junction bases numbered 6, after V lost 5 bases and J lost 2 bases. The CDR3 loop reads CASSRGLAFTDTQYF. The CDR3 DNA sequence: TGTGCCAGCAGCCGAGGACTAGCCTTCACAGATACGCAGTATTTT. The entire variable domain, with the rest obtained from reference TRBV7-6 and TRBJ2-3, is as follows: GAGVSQSPRYKVTKRGQDVALRCDPISGHVSLYWYRQALGQGPEFLTYFNYEAQQDKSGLPNDRFSAERPEGSISTLTIQRTEQRDSAMYRCASSRGLAFTDTQYFGPGTRLTVL.

The chain carries TRBV5-6 and TRBJ2-1; 8 bases line up with TRBD1. The junction had 7 bases not matched to a gene; V was cut back by 0 bases and J by 5 bases. The CDR3 runs to 16 residues. Germline V gene lookup returns CDR1 SGHDT and CDR2 YYEEEE. The CDR3, as DNA: TGTGCCAGCAGCTTGGCCACGGGCAGGGGGCACAATGAGCAGTTCTTC. As protein: CASSLATGRGHNEQFF.

The CDR3 protein is CAWSKEMNTEAFF. The DNA of the CDR3 is TGTGCCTGGAGTAAGGAGATGAACACTGAAGCTTTCTTT. V usage is TRBV30 and J usage is TRBJ1-1; unclear D gene. The V gene lost 2 bases and the J gene lost 0 bases, with 7 bases spanning the gap. This CDR3 comprises 13 residues. Germline V lookup: CDR1 GTSNPN, CDR2 SVGIG (reference sequence).

The chain links TRBV2 to TRBJ2-1; 9 bases match TRBD2. Looked up from germline, CDR1 is SNHLY and CDR2 is FYNNEI. The CDR3 extends over 20 amino acids. Trimming at V came to 2 bases and at J to 6 bases, leaving 20 bases not matched to a gene. The CDR3 DNA reads as TGTGCCAGCAGTGAACGTAGGCGGGAGGGCCATTTCAAGTGGGGCAATGAGCAGTTCTTC. This gives the protein CASSERRREGHFKWGNEQFF.